This T cell receptor (beta chain) was found in a study of blood T cell repertoires in COVID-19. For the study at large: Sites across the United States, Italy and Spain contributed samples from acute and convalescent COVID-19. T cells, B-cell-depleted T cells, or PBMCs provided the cDNA or gDNA that served as material.

Participant age was roughly 18 to 89 years, and participants resided in 25 or so US areas. Cohort placement rested on clinical history that participants reported themselves. The CDR3 has 14 residues. V gave up 2 bases and J gave up 0 bases, with 6 bases separating them. Germline lookup yields CDR1 SNHLY and CDR2 FYNNEI. Sequenced by immunoSEQ multiplex PCR; TCRdb stores in-frame clones only, minus some. The sample consists of around 190,000 clones, roughly 87% of them appearing once. The TCR comes from a man aged 18 to 30 with acute COVID-19. The sequenced material came from PBMCs or T cells enriched from blood (not recorded which). J is TRBJ2-3 and V is TRBV2, with D tentatively TRBD2 (5 bases). For the CDR3, the DNA is TGTGCCAGCAGTGAAAGCGGAAGCACAGATACGCAGTATTTT. It codes for CASSESGSTDTQYF. Supplemented by reference TRBV2 and TRBJ2-3, the full variable domain reads EPEVTQTPSHQVTQMGQEVILRCVPISNHLYFYWYRQILGQKVEFLVSFYNNEISEKSEIFDDQFSVERPDGSNFTLKIRSTKLEDSAMYFCASSESGSTDTQYFGPGTRLTVL.